One and the same sample provided the 9 T cell receptor beta chains below, sequenced in a study of type 1 and type 2 diabetes patients. The PCR template was genomic DNA. Multiplex PCR with 30 forward and 13 reverse primers amplified the TCR beta CDR3. Via MiXCR, TCRdb re-called the multiplex PCR reads, giving one row per CDR3 protein. The profile shows more than 250,000 distinct CDR3 sequences, approximately 45% of them singletons. Sequencing used peripheral blood mononuclear cells (PBMCs). These TCRs come from a man between 18 and 29 years old with type 2 diabetes.

The chain is built from TRBV19 and TRBJ1-2; TRBD1 matches 8 bases. V gave up 4 bases and J gave up 4 bases; unmatched junction bases: 5. This CDR3 is 14 amino acids long. Germline values: CDR1 LNHDA, CDR2 SQIVND (reference sequence). The CDR3 DNA reads TGTGCCAGTAGTACTGGACAGGGAACCTATGGCTACACCTTC. This translates into CASSTGQGTYGYTF.

This clonotype came up a few times. V usage is TRBV19 and J usage is TRBJ1-1; D gene uncertain. The germline V gene encodes CDR1 LNHDA and CDR2 SQIVND (reference sequence). Trimming pared 4 bases from V and 0 bases from J, leaving 9 bases between. The CDR3 is made up of 14 amino acids. CDR3 sequence (DNA): TGTGCCAGTAGTACCCAAGGCATGAACACTGAAGCTTTCTTT. Residues: CASSTQGMNTEAFF.

The chain uses TRBV6-2 or TRBV6-3 and TRBJ2-3; TRBD2 agrees at 8 bases. With 2 bases clipped from V and 0 bases from J, the junction kept 4 bases outside the gene matches. In germline, CDR1 is MNHEY, CDR2 SVGEGT. This CDR3 spans 16 amino acids. CDR3 residues: CASSYGGGPSTDTQYF. The CDR3 nucleotides are TGTGCCAGCAGTTACGGCGGGGGGCCTAGCACAGATACGCAGTATTTT.

The chain is built from TRBV28 and TRBJ1-4; 9 bases map to TRBD1. CDR3 length: 15 residues. V lost 6 bases and J lost 7; bases outside the gene matches: 9. Germline CDR1 is MDHEN and CDR2 is SYDVKM. CDR3 DNA: TGTGCCAGCAGCCGCCCAACAGGGGGCCTTGAAAAACTGTTTTTT. As protein: CASSRPTGGLEKLFF.

The rearrangement links TRBV11-2 to TRBJ2-7; D is perhaps TRBD1 (5 bases). The V end lost 1 base, the J end lost 0 bases, and 7 bases lay between the germline ends. This CDR3 is 14 amino acids long. The germline gives CDR1 SGHAT, CDR2 FQNNGV. The CDR3 sequence: CASSLVDSSYEQYF. In DNA form, the CDR3 reads TGTGCCAGCAGCTTAGTTGACAGCTCCTACGAGCAGTACTTC.

This clonotype came up a few times. The chain uses TRBV7-2 and TRBJ2-5; possibly TRBD1 for D (7 bases). From germline, CDR1 is SGHTA and CDR2 FQGNSA. Between the trimmed V and J ends, which lost 5 bases and 5 bases, there was a span of 18 bases. The CDR3 covers 15 residues. DNA for the CDR3: TGTGCCAGCAGCCCAGGAGGGGGCGTCGGGGAGACCCAGTACTTC. Protein sequence: CASSPGGGVGETQYF. Filled out from reference TRBV7-2 and TRBJ2-5, the complete variable domain reads GAGVSQSPSNKVTEKGKDVELRCDPISGHTALYWYRQSLGQGLEFLIYFQGNSAPDKSGLPSDRFSAERTGGSVSTLTIQRTQQEDSAVYLCASSPGGGVGETQYFGPGTRLLVL.

The genes are TRBV19 and TRBJ2-3; 7 bases are shared with TRBD2. CDR1 LNHDA and CDR2 SQIVND come from the germline V gene (reference sequence). Trimming took 3 bases from V and 5 from J; bases not matched to a gene: 17. CDR3 length: 18 amino acids. CDR3 sequence reads: CASSIPQEGRGRKDTQYF. The CDR3 DNA reads TGTGCCAGTAGTATCCCCCAAGAGGGGCGCGGGAGAAAAGATACGCAGTATTTT. The full variable domain, in which reference TRBV19 and TRBJ2-3 provide the parts outside the CDR3, is DGGITQSPKYLFRKEGQNVTLSCEQNLNHDAMYWYRQDPGQGLRLIYYSQIVNDFQKGDIAEGYSVSREKKESFPLTVTSAQKNPTAFYLCASSIPQEGRGRKDTQYFGPGTRLTVL.

This rearrangement joins TRBV25-1 to TRBJ2-2; D is ambiguous. The CDR3 is 15 amino acids. Germline V gene lookup returns CDR1 MGHDK and CDR2 SYGVNS. V dropped 7 bases and J dropped 1 base, with 13 bases sitting between them. This CDR3 reads CASKNPPGNTGELFF. Here the CDR3 DNA reads TGTGCCAGCAAAAACCCCCCTGGGAACACCGGGGAGCTGTTTTTT.

The J gene is TRBJ2-3, the V gene TRBV19; D might be TRBD1 (6 bases). The CDR3 totals 14 residues. From germline, CDR1 is LNHDA and CDR2 SQIVND (reference sequence). With 10 bases removed from V and 4 bases from J, the gap between germline ends came to 18 bases. DNA of the CDR3: TGTGCCACCAAAGTAGGGACATCAGCAGATACGCAGTATTTT. Its translation is CATKVGTSADTQYF.